This T cell receptor beta chain was captured in a study of blood T cells in healthy people across ages. The authors ran a second PCR of about 7 to 12 cycles using a sample-barcoded 5' primer and a J-beta primer mix. There were at least 2.5 million CDR3-containing paired-end reads obtained from each sample. TCRdb reanalysed the 5' RACE reads using MiXCR and keeps one entry per CDR3 protein. Here the sample spans roughly 2 million distinct CDR3 sequences, roughly 50% being singletons. Concerning this clonotype: Its target is unknown.

Each donor was a healthy Caucasian individual from Russia, aged 6 to 90. Study-wide points: Per million T cells, TCR beta diversity dropped about linearly as age rose.

The receptor's source is a middle-aged woman in good health. The sequenced sample was blood.

The CDR3 DNA reads as TGTGCCAGCAGTCCGACAGGGAGCTACGATCAGCCCCAGCATTTT. It encodes CASSPTGSYDQPQHF. V gene TRBV12-3 or TRBV12-4 combines with J gene TRBJ1-5, with 7 bases that match TRBD1. Trimming cost V 5 bases and J 5 bases; bases outside gene matches: 9. The CDR3 has 15 amino acids.